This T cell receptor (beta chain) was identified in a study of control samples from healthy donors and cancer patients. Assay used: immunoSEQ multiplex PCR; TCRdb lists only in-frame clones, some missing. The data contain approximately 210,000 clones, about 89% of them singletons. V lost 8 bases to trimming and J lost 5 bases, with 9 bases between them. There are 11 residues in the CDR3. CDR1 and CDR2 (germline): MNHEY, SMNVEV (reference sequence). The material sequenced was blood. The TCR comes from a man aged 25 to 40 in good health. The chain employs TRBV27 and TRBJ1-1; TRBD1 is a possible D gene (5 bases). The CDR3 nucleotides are TGTGCCAGCGCCCGGGGGACTGAAGCTTTCTTT. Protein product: CASARGTEAFF.